Shown below are 26 T cell receptor beta chains from a single sample sequenced in a study of CD4 T cell repertoires in COVID-19. Generated by immunoSEQ multiplex PCR, the TCRdb table keeps only in-frame clones and is missing some. The sample yields approximately 75,000 clones, under 90% seen once. The sequencing used CD4+ T cells from peripheral blood, collected after recovery from COVID-19. These receptors were taken from a human donor who had COVID-19.

This chain links TRBV19 with TRBJ2-2, with TRBD1 matching 12 bases. CDR3 length: 14 residues. The junction had 6 bases not matched to a gene; V was cut back by 7 bases and J by 9 bases. Germline CDR1 is LNHDA and CDR2 is SQIVND (reference sequence). The CDR3 DNA follows: TGTGCCAGTACCCCGGGACAGGGGGCCAGGGAGCTGTTTTTT. Its protein product is CASTPGQGARELFF.

This sequence joins TRBV27 and TRBJ2-5; a weak D match, TRBD1 (5 bases). The CDR3 extends over 15 amino acids. Between the trimmed V and J ends, which lost 3 bases and 4 bases, there was a span of 15 bases. Germline V CDR1 and CDR2: MNHEY, SMNVEV (reference sequence). The CDR3 region is CASSFWGSKSETQYF. CDR3 nucleotide sequence: TGTGCCAGCAGTTTTTGGGGCAGCAAATCAGAGACCCAGTACTTC.

The chain links TRBV6-5 to TRBJ1-4; unclear D gene. V gave up 6 bases and J gave up 3 bases, with 14 bases separating them. This CDR3 contains 15 residues. Germline lookup yields CDR1 MNHEY and CDR2 SVGAGI. The chain's CDR3 is CASRRSTIPNEKLFF. The CDR3 nucleotides read TGTGCCAGCAGAAGGAGTACCATCCCTAATGAAAAACTGTTTTTT.

This sequence joins TRBV6-5 and TRBJ2-5, with D possibly being TRBD2 (6 bases). V lost 2 bases and J 6 bases, leaving 19 bases between the germline ends. CDR1 and CDR2 (germline): MNHEY, SVGAGI. The CDR3 contains 16 residues. CDR3 in amino acids: CASSYTGPGAGKTQYF. CDR3 bases: TGTGCCAGCAGTTACACCGGCCCCGGGGCGGGAAAGACCCAGTACTTC.

The V and J genes are TRBV29-1 and TRBJ1-1; D is ambiguous. This CDR3 has 11 residues. Germline CDR1 is SQVTM and CDR2 is ANQGSEA. Trimming stripped 5 bases from V and 5 bases from J, with 9 bases between. The CDR3 DNA follows: TGCAGCGTTACTCCGGGGACTGAAGCTTTCTTT. It yields the protein CSVTPGTEAFF.

The CDR3 region is CASRNDRAYAYNEQFF. The CDR3 DNA reads TGTGCCAGTAGAAACGACAGGGCTTACGCCTACAATGAGCAGTTCTTC. The gene calls are TRBV19 and TRBJ2-1, with 7 positions matching TRBD1. The V gene's germline CDR1 is LNHDA and CDR2 SQIVND (reference sequence). This CDR3 spans 16 amino acids. Trimming cost V 6 bases and J 2 bases; bases outside gene matches: 10.

The CDR3 loop is CASSDTVTAVYGYTF. The CDR3 region has the DNA TGTGCCAGCAGTGATACAGTCACAGCAGTCTATGGCTACACCTTC. The chain couples TRBV6-1 to TRBJ1-2; D call uncertain. Trimming left V 3 bases short and J 4 bases short, with 15 bases between. This CDR3 contains 15 residues. From germline, CDR1 is MNHNS and CDR2 SASEGT.

The rearrangement joins TRBV11-3 to TRBJ2-2; D may be TRBD1 (6 bases). Trimming removed 1 base from V and 0 bases from J, with 9 bases in between. This CDR3 contains 16 residues. The germline V gene has CDR1 SGHNT and CDR2 YENEEA. Here the CDR3 reads CASSLVGAANTGELFF. The DNA of the CDR3 is TGTGCCAGCAGCTTAGTGGGGGCCGCGAACACCGGGGAGCTGTTTTTT.

The CDR3, as DNA: TGTGCCAGTAGTATCCGTCCAAGTAGCGCCTCAGATACGCAGTATTTT. It specifies CASSIRPSSASDTQYF. The chain links TRBV19 to TRBJ2-3; possibly TRBD2 for D (5 bases). Germline V gene sequence: CDR1 LNHDA, CDR2 SQIVND (reference sequence). CDR3 length: 16 residues. The V end lost 3 bases, the J end lost 4 bases, and 17 bases lay between the germline ends.

The V and J genes are TRBV9 and TRBJ2-7; TRBD2 aligns across 12 bases. The CDR3 sequence is 16 residues long. V was pared by 4 bases and J by 1 base, with 6 bases of the junction left unmatched. Germline CDR1 reads SGDLS; CDR2 reads YYNGEE. CDR3 sequence (DNA): TGTGCCAGCAGCAGGGAGACTAGCGGGAGATCCTACGAGCAGTACTTC. Protein sequence: CASSRETSGRSYEQYF.

The chain is built from TRBV5-1 and TRBJ2-3, with TRBD2 as a possible D gene (6 bases). The CDR3 runs to 17 residues. Trimming removed 3 bases at V and 0 bases at J, with 17 bases between. Looked up from germline, CDR1 is SGHRS and CDR2 is YFSETQ. CDR3 loop: CASSSGVAVTSTDTQYF. CDR3 bases: TGCGCCAGCAGCTCCGGCGTAGCGGTTACTAGCACAGATACGCAGTATTTT.

V is TRBV18 and J is TRBJ1-1; TRBD1 might be the D (5 bases). Germline V gene data show CDR1 as KGHSH and CDR2 as LQKENI. V was shortened by 6 bases and J by 1 base, with 12 bases between the two germline ends. This CDR3 contains 14 residues. CDR3 nucleotides: TGTGCCAGCTCCGGGACCGGCGGGAACACTGAAGCTTTCTTT. As protein: CASSGTGGNTEAFF.

V is TRBV24-1 and J is TRBJ2-1, with no clear D. Germline V lookup: CDR1 KGHDR, CDR2 SFDVKD. The ends were cut back, 2 bases at V and 12 bases at J, with 13 bases in the middle. This CDR3 region has 13 residues. The CDR3 protein is CATSDYVVPRQFF. Written as DNA, the CDR3 is TGTGCCACCAGTGATTATGTGGTTCCAAGGCAGTTCTTC.

The rearrangement uses TRBV19 and TRBJ1-1, with 8 positions matching TRBD1. The length of the CDR3 is 14 residues. V lost 5 bases, J lost 2 bases, and 4 bases stayed unmatched. The V gene's germline CDR1 is LNHDA and CDR2 SQIVND (reference sequence). CDR3 nucleotides: TGTGCCAGTAGTCGGGACAGGACTAACACTGAAGCTTTCTTT. It codes for CASSRDRTNTEAFF. Supplemented by reference TRBV19 and TRBJ1-1, the full variable domain reads DGGITQSPKYLFRKEGQNVTLSCEQNLNHDAMYWYRQDPGQGLRLIYYSQIVNDFQKGDIAEGYSVSREKKESFPLTVTSAQKNPTAFYLCASSRDRTNTEAFFGQGTRLTVV.

This chain links TRBV19 with TRBJ1-5; no clear D gene. Germline assignment: CDR1 LNHDA and CDR2 SQIVND (reference sequence). The CDR3 is made up of 16 amino acids. The V end lost 4 bases, the J end lost 5 bases, and 18 bases lay between the germline ends. CDR3 sequence: CASSTAPRPTDQPQHF. The CDR3 region has the DNA TGTGCCAGTAGTACCGCCCCCAGGCCCACCGATCAGCCCCAGCATTTT. Together with reference TRBV19 and TRBJ1-5, the CDR3 gives the full variable domain: DGGITQSPKYLFRKEGQNVTLSCEQNLNHDAMYWYRQDPGQGLRLIYYSQIVNDFQKGDIAEGYSVSREKKESFPLTVTSAQKNPTAFYLCASSTAPRPTDQPQHFGDGTRLSIL.

J is TRBJ2-2 and V is TRBV14, with D perhaps matching TRBD2 (6 bases). Trimming pared 3 bases from V and 4 bases from J, leaving 18 bases between. Germline assignment: CDR1 SGHDN and CDR2 FVKESK. This CDR3 contains 17 residues. In DNA form, the CDR3 reads TGTGCCAGCAGCCACTGGGCCGGGACTCTCCCCACCGGGGAGCTGTTTTTT. It yields the protein CASSHWAGTLPTGELFF.

The chain has TRBV2 and TRBJ2-5, with D tentatively TRBD2 (5 bases). This CDR3 has 12 amino acids. V was shortened by 0 bases and J by 8 bases, with 7 bases between the two germline ends. The V gene's germline CDR1 is SNHLY and CDR2 FYNNEI. The DNA for the CDR3 is TGTGCCAGCAGTGAAGCCGGGGAAACCCAGTACTTC. Encoded protein: CASSEAGETQYF.

The gene calls are TRBV27 and TRBJ1-3; weak D call: TRBD1 (5 bases). V dropped 5 bases and J dropped 4 bases, with 9 bases sitting between them. Germline V CDR1 and CDR2: MNHEY, SMNVEV (reference sequence). This CDR3 contains 13 residues. The CDR3: CASSQGRGNTIYF. The CDR3 region has the DNA TGTGCCAGCAGTCAGGGCAGGGGAAACACCATATATTTT.

This rearrangement joins TRBV3-1 (or the pseudogene TRBV3-2) to TRBJ1-3; a weak D match, TRBD1 (6 bases). The CDR3 extends over 14 amino acids. Germline V lookup: CDR1 LGHDT, CDR2 YNNKEL (reference sequence). V lost 7 bases and J lost 2, with 12 bases in between. CDR3: CASKRGAAGNTIYF. Written as DNA, the CDR3 is TGTGCCAGCAAACGGGGGGCAGCTGGAAACACCATATATTTT.

The J gene is TRBJ2-1, the V gene TRBV5-1; 16 nucleotides align to TRBD2. Germline trimming cut 4 bases from V and 0 bases from J; bases unmatched to any gene: 10. The germline V gene has CDR1 SGHRS and CDR2 YFSETQ. CDR3 size: 20 residues. CDR3 protein: CASSAPGLAGGYSSYNEQFF. The CDR3 bases are TGCGCCAGCAGCGCACCGGGACTAGCGGGGGGGTATAGCTCCTACAATGAGCAGTTCTTC.

The CDR3, as DNA: TGTGCCAGCAGAGCCGGGACTAGCGGGAGGAATCGGTCCTACAATGAGCAGTTCTTC. It encodes CASRAGTSGRNRSYNEQFF. The V gene is TRBV3-1 (or the pseudogene TRBV3-2), the J gene TRBJ2-1; 15 nucleotides agree with TRBD2. The ends lost 6 bases at V and 1 base at J; junction bases unmatched: 10. The CDR3 has 19 residues. Per the germline V gene, CDR1 is LGHDT and CDR2 is YNNKEL (reference sequence).

The chain joins TRBV19 to TRBJ1-3, with D uncertain. Trimming left V 7 bases short and J 2 bases short, with 9 bases between. The CDR3 totals 13 residues. Germline V gene data show CDR1 as LNHDA and CDR2 as SQIVND (reference sequence). The CDR3 reads CASKKGTGNTIYF. The CDR3 coding sequence is TGTGCCAGTAAAAAAGGAACTGGAAACACCATATATTTT.

The rearrangement links TRBV5-6 to TRBJ1-1, with TRBD1 identical over 7 bases. Germline V gene data show CDR1 as SGHDT and CDR2 as YYEEEE. Trimming cost V 7 bases and J 4 bases; bases outside gene matches: 19. This CDR3 is 17 amino acids long. The CDR3 spells CASEPQGGAWFGTEAFF. CDR3 sequence (DNA): TGTGCCAGCGAACCTCAGGGGGGGGCTTGGTTTGGCACTGAAGCTTTCTTT. Full variable domain (rest looked up from reference TRBV5-6 and TRBJ1-1): DAGVTQSPTHLIKTRGQQVTLRCSPKSGHDTVSWYQQALGQGPQFIFQYYEEEERQRGNFPDRFSGHQFPNYSSELNVNALLLGDSALYLCASEPQGGAWFGTEAFFGQGTRLTVV.

CDR3 DNA sequence: TGTGCCAGCAGCTCGGGGTCCGCGTGGGATACGCAGTATTTT. Translating gives CASSSGSAWDTQYF. The genes are TRBV5-5 and TRBJ2-3, with D possibly matching TRBD2 (5 bases). The V gene lost 3 bases and the J gene lost 6 bases, with 14 bases spanning the gap. From germline, CDR1 is SGHKS and CDR2 YYEKEE (reference sequence). This CDR3 comprises 14 residues.

The gene calls are TRBV9 and TRBJ1-3; no reliable D call. Germline V CDR1 and CDR2: SGDLS, YYNGEE. The CDR3 has 14 residues. Trimming took 0 bases from V and 0 from J, leaving 4 bases between them. The CDR3 loop reads CASSVVSSGNTIYF. The CDR3 DNA sequence: TGTGCCAGCAGCGTAGTTAGCTCTGGAAACACCATATATTTT.

The chain is built from TRBV6-2 or TRBV6-3 and TRBJ2-1, with 8 bases lining up with TRBD1. V trimming: 5 bases; J trimming: 1 base; junction bases outside the gene matches: 7. This CDR3 has 16 amino acids. CDR1 and CDR2 from the germline V gene are MNHEY and SVGEGT. CDR3 protein: CASSDVDRGSYNEQFF. As DNA, the CDR3 is TGTGCCAGCAGTGATGTAGACAGGGGTTCCTACAATGAGCAGTTCTTC.